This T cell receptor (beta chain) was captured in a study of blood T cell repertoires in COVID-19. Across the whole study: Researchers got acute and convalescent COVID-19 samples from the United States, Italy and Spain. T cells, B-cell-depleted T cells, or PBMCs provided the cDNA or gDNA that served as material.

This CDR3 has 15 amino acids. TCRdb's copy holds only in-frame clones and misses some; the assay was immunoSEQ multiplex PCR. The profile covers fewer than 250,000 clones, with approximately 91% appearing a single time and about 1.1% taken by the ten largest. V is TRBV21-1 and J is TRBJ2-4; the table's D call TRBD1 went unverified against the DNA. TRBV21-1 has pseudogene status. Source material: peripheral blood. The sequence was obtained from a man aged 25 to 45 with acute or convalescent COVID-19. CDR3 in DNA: TGTGCCAGCGTATACAGGGGATACGCCAAAAACATTCAGTACTTC. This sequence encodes CASVYRGYAKNIQYF.